These 18 T cell receptor beta chains were sequenced from one sample in a study of vaccination and CD4 T cells after COVID-19. The assay that was used to sequence DNA from cultured CD4+ T cells was the Oncomine TCR Beta short-read assay. TCRdb ran MiXCR on the PCR reads and lists one entry per CDR3 protein. Among fewer than 15,000 distinct CDR3 sequences listed, around three fifths were seen once. No antigen has been identified for these receptors. Treatment here: approximately 10-day PBMC culture with coronavirus spike peptide pools or control peptides (ViraFEST assay). Sequencing was done on a sample of CD4+ T cells from blood, cultured in vitro. The receptors stem from a human donor who had recovered from COVID-19.

The chain has TRBV6-1 and TRBJ2-3, with 14 positions matching TRBD2. The length of the CDR3 is 15 residues. The V gene end was trimmed by 9 bases and the J gene end by 4 bases; junction bases not matched to a gene: 6. Germline V gives CDR1 MNHNS, CDR2 SASEGT. Written as DNA, the CDR3 is TGTGCCAGTGGGACTAGCGGGAGTTTGGCAGATACGCAGTATTTT. Its protein product is CASGTSGSLADTQYF.

This clonotype was seen just once. CDR3 amino acids: CASSEFGQRTDTQYF. For the CDR3, the DNA is TGTGCCAGCAGTGAATTTGGACAGCGCACAGATACGCAGTATTTT. The chain employs TRBV6-1 and TRBJ2-3; a possible D gene is TRBD1 (6 bases). CDR3 size: 15 residues. Germline V CDR1 and CDR2: MNHNS, SASEGT. Trimming removed 2 bases from V and 1 base from J, with 10 bases in between.

The chain employs TRBV30 and TRBJ2-7; tentatively, D is TRBD2 (6 bases). The ends were cut back, 1 base at V and 5 bases at J, with 9 bases in the middle. From germline, CDR1 is GTSNPN and CDR2 SVGIG (reference sequence). This CDR3 has 12 amino acids. The CDR3 loop is CAWSGRLDEQYF. The CDR3 DNA reads TGTGCCTGGAGTGGGAGACTAGACGAGCAGTACTTC. Together with reference TRBV30 and TRBJ2-7, the CDR3 gives the full variable domain: SQTIHQWPATLVQPVGSPLSLECTVEGTSNPNLYWYRQAAGRGLQLLFYSVGIGQISSEVPQNLSASRPQDRQFILSSKKLLLSDSGFYLCAWSGRLDEQYFGPGTRLTVT.

The table lists this clonotype with a few counts. The genes are TRBV2 and TRBJ1-3; no reliable D call. The CDR3 loop spans 15 amino acids. V lost 5 bases to trimming and J lost 0 bases, with 11 bases between them. The germline V gene encodes CDR1 SNHLY and CDR2 FYNNEI. The CDR3 is CASSKRSSSGNTIYF. As DNA, the CDR3 is TGTGCCAGCAGTAAAAGATCATCCTCTGGAAACACCATATATTTT.

The rearrangement joins TRBV6-1 to TRBJ2-7; perhaps TRBD1 as D (5 bases). Trimming shortened V by 7 bases and J by 5 bases, and 18 bases separated the two germline ends. From germline, CDR1 is MNHNS and CDR2 SASEGT. CDR3 size: 14 residues. The CDR3 is CASIHGQLGDEQYF. In nucleotides, the CDR3 is TGTGCCAGCATCCACGGGCAGTTAGGGGACGAGCAGTACTTC.

The table lists this clonotype with a count of one. The rearrangement uses TRBV6-2 or TRBV6-3 and TRBJ2-7; weak D call: TRBD2 (6 bases). From germline, CDR1 is MNHEY and CDR2 SVGEGT. The CDR3 sequence is 14 residues long. V gave up 2 bases and J gave up 0 bases, with 8 bases separating them. In nucleotides, the CDR3 is TGTGCCAGCAGTTACGGGACTGACTCCTACGAGCAGTACTTC. Amino acid sequence: CASSYGTDSYEQYF.

V usage is TRBV6-1 and J usage is TRBJ2-1; 9 bases are shared with TRBD1. J was trimmed by 6 bases and V by 6 bases; bases with no gene match: 6. The CDR3 is 14 residues long. Germline V lookup: CDR1 MNHNS, CDR2 SASEGT. The CDR3 DNA is TGTGCCAGCAGGAGGACAGGGGACTCCAATGAGCAGTTCTTC. Protein product: CASRRTGDSNEQFF.

V usage is TRBV12-3 or TRBV12-4 and J usage is TRBJ1-1, with 7 bases identical to TRBD1. Trimming cost V 6 bases and J 3 bases; bases outside gene matches: 13. CDR3 length equals 16 residues. In nucleotides, the CDR3 is TGTGCCAGCAGCTTCAACAGGGGATCGTTGGACACTGAAGCTTTCTTT. Translating gives CASSFNRGSLDTEAFF.

The genes are TRBV5-5 and TRBJ2-5, with 13 positions matching TRBD2. This CDR3 spans 18 amino acids. Germline V gene sequence: CDR1 SGHKS, CDR2 YYEKEE (reference sequence). Trimming removed 4 bases from V and 2 bases from J; junction bases left unmatched: 11. CDR3 sequence: CASSLLAGGLIGQETQYF. As DNA, the CDR3 is TGTGCCAGCAGCCTACTAGCGGGAGGGCTAATTGGGCAAGAGACCCAGTACTTC.

The gene calls are TRBV20-1 and TRBJ2-7, with 10 bases that match TRBD2. Germline assignment: CDR1 DFQATT and CDR2 SNEGSKA (reference sequence). J lost 3 bases, V lost 7 bases, and 6 bases had no gene match. There are 13 residues in the CDR3. CDR3 protein: CSGKREGGYEQYF. CDR3 nucleotides: TGCAGTGGCAAGCGGGAGGGAGGCTACGAGCAGTACTTC.

The chain uses TRBV25-1 and TRBJ2-7; tentatively, D is TRBD2 (6 bases). The CDR3 spans 14 residues. V lost 8 bases, J lost 1 base, and 15 bases lay in between. Germline V lookup: CDR1 MGHDK, CDR2 SYGVNS. The CDR3 region is CASQTGLPSYEQYF. The CDR3, as DNA: TGTGCCAGCCAAACCGGACTACCTTCCTACGAGCAGTACTTC.

This clonotype was seen more than once but under ten times. The J gene is TRBJ2-4, the V gene TRBV6-2 or TRBV6-3, with D tentatively TRBD2 (7 bases). V lost 0 bases to trimming and J lost 8 bases, with 17 bases between them. The CDR3 is made up of 16 amino acids. Germline V CDR1 and CDR2: MNHEY, SVGEGT. CDR3 in DNA: TGTGCCAGCAGTTACTCGAGTTCGGGGGGCAGATACATTCAGTACTTC. Translated, it gives CASSYSSSGGRYIQYF.

The chain recombines TRBV6-2 or TRBV6-3 with TRBJ1-5; D might be TRBD1 (6 bases). Germline V gene data show CDR1 as MNHEY and CDR2 as SVGEGT. The CDR3 consists of 20 residues. Trimming left V 6 bases short and J 0 bases short, with 27 bases between. CDR3 amino acids: CASRDPPGQSNYRSNQPQHF. CDR3 sequence (DNA): TGTGCCAGCAGAGACCCCCCGGGACAATCGAATTACCGTAGCAATCAGCCCCAGCATTTT.

The V gene is TRBV10-3, the J gene TRBJ2-1; TRBD2 aligns across 11 bases. After removal of 4 bases from V and 4 bases from J, the junction contained 15 bases not matched to a gene. Germline values: CDR1 ENHRY, CDR2 SYGVKD. The CDR3 consists of 19 residues. CDR3 amino acids: CAISGSGRAKIKPYNEQFF. CDR3 DNA: TGTGCCATCAGTGGTAGCGGGAGGGCCAAGATCAAACCTTACAATGAGCAGTTCTTC.

This clonotype was counted between two and nine times. The DNA for the CDR3 is TGTGCCAGCAGCGTGGCAGGGCGAACCTACGAGCAGTACTTC. It specifies CASSVAGRTYEQYF. The chain has TRBV7-2 and TRBJ2-7, with a tentative D call TRBD1 (5 bases). In germline, CDR1 is SGHTA, CDR2 FQGNSA. Between the trimmed V and J ends, which lost 5 bases and 2 bases, there was a span of 13 bases. The CDR3 runs 14 residues.

This chain links TRBV18 with TRBJ1-2; 8 bases fit TRBD1. Germline trimming cut 5 bases from V and 2 bases from J; bases unmatched to any gene: 7. The CDR3 has 15 residues. In germline, CDR1 is KGHSH, CDR2 LQKENI. CDR3 amino acids: CASSSRTGLNYGYTF. The CDR3 DNA reads TGTGCCAGCTCATCAAGGACAGGGCTCAACTATGGCTACACCTTC.

This clonotype was found once. This rearrangement joins TRBV25-1 to TRBJ1-6; no clear D. Trimming removed 3 bases at V and 0 bases at J, with 3 bases between. Germline V gene sequence: CDR1 MGHDK, CDR2 SYGVNS. This CDR3 region has 14 residues. CDR3 in DNA: TGTGCCAGCAGTGACGGCTCCTATAATTCACCCCTCCACTTT. As protein: CASSDGSYNSPLHF.

The chain uses TRBV7-2 and TRBJ2-7; 8 nucleotides agree with TRBD1. Trimming at V came to 1 base and at J to 4 bases, leaving 6 bases not matched to a gene. This CDR3 comprises 15 residues. The germline V gene has CDR1 SGHTA and CDR2 FQGNSA. CDR3 sequence: CASSLGYRGRYEQYF. CDR3 nucleotide sequence: TGTGCCAGCAGCTTAGGTTACAGGGGGAGGTACGAGCAGTACTTC.